This TCR beta chain originates from a study of regulatory T cells in long-lasting Graves disease. Many counts were recorded for this clonotype. The CDR3 covers 18 residues. The junction had 18 bases not matched to a gene; V was cut back by 2 bases and J by 4 bases. Germline V gene sequence: CDR1 SGHKS, CDR2 YYEKEE (reference sequence). As for time point: newly diagnosed GD, antithyroid drugs for less than 3 months. After RNA was extracted from PBMCs, the TCR library was made from it. Building of the TCR beta libraries involved iRepertoire HTBI primers and Arm-PCR of CDR3 regions. TCRdb reprocessed the multiplex PCR reads via MiXCR and lists one record per CDR3 protein. The sample includes about 420,000 distinct CDR3 sequences, 15% to 20% of them seen just once. The sample was also reused in another study, on T cells in Graves' hyperthyroidism and ophthalmopathy.

V gene TRBV5-5 combines with J gene TRBJ2-7, with 7 bases that match TRBD1. The specimen comprised peripheral blood mononuclear cells (PBMCs), sampled at new diagnosis, from a patient treated with antithyroid drugs. This TCR was sampled from a woman younger than 35 with Graves disease. The CDR3 here is CASSLTGTAALLGYEQYF. The CDR3 bases are TGTGCCAGCAGCTTAACCGGGACAGCTGCTCTGTTGGGGTACGAGCAGTACTTC.